These T cell receptor beta chains were read from a single sample in a study of blood T cell repertoires in COVID-19. Libraries were prepared by immunoSEQ multiplex PCR; TCRdb keeps only in-frame clonotypes and omits some of them. The profile shows about 320,000 clones, roughly 90% of them singletons. The sequencing input was peripheral blood. Receptors originate from a man in his late teens or twenties who had recovered from COVID-19. CDR3s include the opening cysteine and the closing phenylalanine or tryptophan. The D gene is left open where the match is weak. Only some rows state a clone size, as once, few, many or a class for expanded clones.

v_call: TRBV14
j_call: TRBJ2-3
clone_size: .
d_call: .
cdr3_aa: CASSQQGPRLSPTDTQYF
cdr3_nt: TGTGCCAGCAGCCAACAGGGGCCTCGATTGAGCCCCACAGATACGCAGTATTTT

v_call: TRBV9
j_call: TRBJ1-2
clone_size: .
d_call: .
cdr3_aa: CASSAKDSRSQGYTF
cdr3_nt: TGTGCCAGCAGCGCTAAGGACAGTCGATCTCAGGGCTACACCTTC

v_call: TRBV2
j_call: TRBJ1-1
clone_size: few
d_call: .
cdr3_aa: CASSPKIREGLAFF
cdr3_nt: TGTGCCAGCAGTCCCAAAATCCGAGAGGGCCTAGCTTTCTTT

v_call: TRBV5-1
j_call: TRBJ2-7
clone_size: once
d_call: .
cdr3_aa: CASSLDGGPGHEQYF
cdr3_nt: TGCGCCAGCAGCTTGGACGGGGGACCCGGTCACGAGCAGTACTTC

v_call: TRBV5-1
j_call: TRBJ1-6
clone_size: .
d_call: TRBD1
cdr3_aa: CASSGDRGLNSPLHF
cdr3_nt: TGCGCCAGCAGCGGGGACAGGGGTCTAAATTCACCCCTCCACTTT

v_call: TRBV7-8
j_call: TRBJ2-7
clone_size: .
d_call: .
cdr3_aa: CASSHPQGYEQYF
cdr3_nt: TGTGCCAGCAGCCATCCACAGGGTTACGAGCAGTACTTC

v_call: TRBV7-2
j_call: TRBJ1-1
clone_size: .
d_call: .
cdr3_aa: CASSRPSGRLNTEAFF
cdr3_nt: TGTGCCAGCAGCCGTCCCTCGGGGAGACTGAACACTGAAGCTTTCTTT

v_call: TRBV6-5
j_call: TRBJ1-5
clone_size: .
d_call: TRBD1
cdr3_aa: CASRSSGGHQPQHF
cdr3_nt: TGTGCCAGCAGGAGCTCAGGGGGCCATCAGCCCCAGCATTTT

v_call: TRBV18
j_call: TRBJ2-7
clone_size: .
d_call: .
cdr3_aa: CASSPRGKEPSYEQYF
cdr3_nt: TGTGCCAGCTCACCGCGGGGCAAAGAACCCTCCTACGAGCAGTACTTC

v_call: TRBV5-4
j_call: TRBJ1-1
clone_size: few
d_call: .
cdr3_aa: CASSREEDTEAFF
cdr3_nt: TGTGCCAGCAGCAGGGAGGAGGACACTGAAGCTTTCTTT

v_call: TRBV4-2
j_call: TRBJ1-1
clone_size: .
d_call: .
cdr3_aa: CASSQGGGDTEAFF
cdr3_nt: TGTGCCAGCAGCCAGGGGGGAGGGGACACTGAAGCTTTCTTT

v_call: TRBV19
j_call: TRBJ2-2
clone_size: .
d_call: TRBD2
cdr3_aa: CASNGAGVRELFF
cdr3_nt: TGTGCCAGTAATGGAGCGGGAGTCCGGGAGCTGTTTTTT

v_call: TRBV29-1
j_call: TRBJ1-4
clone_size: .
d_call: .
cdr3_aa: CSVEVGTVNEKLFF
cdr3_nt: TGCAGCGTTGAAGTCGGTACAGTGAATGAAAAACTGTTTTTT

v_call: TRBV6-2/TRBV6-3
j_call: TRBJ2-3
clone_size: .
d_call: TRBD2
cdr3_aa: CASSYSTHLLAGTTDTQYF
cdr3_nt: TGTGCCAGCAGTTACTCGACGCATTTACTAGCGGGGACTACAGATACGCAGTATTTT

v_call: TRBV6-1
j_call: TRBJ1-4
clone_size: .
d_call: TRBD1
cdr3_aa: CASSDLTGGATNEKLFF
cdr3_nt: TGTGCCAGCAGTGACCTGACAGGGGGTGCAACTAATGAAAAACTGTTTTTT

v_call: TRBV10-3
j_call: TRBJ1-1
clone_size: .
d_call: .
cdr3_aa: CAITGGGNTEAFF
cdr3_nt: TGTGCCATCACGGGGGGCGGGAACACTGAAGCTTTCTTT

v_call: TRBV9
j_call: TRBJ1-2
clone_size: few
d_call: .
cdr3_aa: CASSVSPTSNGYTF
cdr3_nt: TGTGCCAGCAGCGTATCCCCGACAAGTAACGGCTACACCTTC

v_call: TRBV6-4
j_call: TRBJ2-1
clone_size: .
d_call: .
cdr3_aa: CASSGELDRPYNEQFF
cdr3_nt: TGTGCCAGCAGTGGGGAACTAGATCGTCCCTACAATGAGCAGTTCTTC

v_call: TRBV4-1
j_call: TRBJ2-4
clone_size: .
d_call: TRBD2
cdr3_aa: CASSPPPGLVDRKNIQYF
cdr3_nt: TGCGCCAGCAGCCCGCCCCCGGGACTAGTGGACCGCAAAAACATTCAGTACTTC

v_call: TRBV10-3
j_call: TRBJ2-7
clone_size: .
d_call: .
cdr3_aa: CAISEIGYEQYF
cdr3_nt: TGTGCCATCAGTGAGATCGGGTACGAGCAGTACTTC

v_call: TRBV6-1
j_call: TRBJ1-3
clone_size: .
d_call: .
cdr3_aa: CASSEGLSSSGNTIYF
cdr3_nt: TGTGCCAGCAGTGAAGGGCTCTCTTCCTCTGGAAACACCATATATTTT

v_call: TRBV6-5
j_call: TRBJ2-5
clone_size: .
d_call: TRBD1
cdr3_aa: CATYRTGKETQYF
cdr3_nt: TGTGCCACCTATCGGACAGGGAAAGAGACCCAGTACTTC

v_call: TRBV2
j_call: TRBJ2-5
clone_size: .
d_call: TRBD1
cdr3_aa: CASRQGVGQETQYF
cdr3_nt: TGTGCCAGCAGGCAGGGGGTTGGGCAAGAGACCCAGTACTTC

v_call: TRBV29-1
j_call: TRBJ1-1
clone_size: .
d_call: .
cdr3_aa: CSSTVGGTEAFF
cdr3_nt: TGCAGCTCCACGGTGGGGGGGACTGAAGCTTTCTTT

v_call: TRBV5-4
j_call: TRBJ1-3
clone_size: .
d_call: TRBD1
cdr3_aa: CASSLQGDSGNTIYF
cdr3_nt: TGTGCCAGCAGCTTACAGGGGGACTCTGGAAACACCATATATTTT

v_call: TRBV7-9
j_call: TRBJ1-1
clone_size: .
d_call: .
cdr3_aa: CASSMSQLMNTEAFF
cdr3_nt: TGTGCCAGCAGCATGTCACAGCTTATGAACACTGAAGCTTTCTTT

v_call: TRBV18
j_call: TRBJ2-7
clone_size: .
d_call: TRBD2
cdr3_aa: CASSQGLAGTHSYEQYF
cdr3_nt: TGTGCCAGCTCACAAGGACTAGCGGGGACACACTCCTACGAGCAGTACTTC

v_call: TRBV6-5
j_call: TRBJ2-5
clone_size: .
d_call: TRBD2
cdr3_aa: CASSGLAGLETQYF
cdr3_nt: TGTGCCAGCAGCGGACTAGCGGGACTAGAGACCCAGTACTTC

v_call: TRBV6-5
j_call: TRBJ1-1
clone_size: .
d_call: .
cdr3_aa: CASTDGVGNTEAFF
cdr3_nt: TGTGCCAGCACCGACGGGGTCGGGAACACTGAAGCTTTCTTT

v_call: TRBV15
j_call: TRBJ1-2
clone_size: .
d_call: .
cdr3_aa: CATSRDQYGEVTF
cdr3_nt: TGTGCCACCAGCAGAGATCAGTACGGGGAAGTAACCTTC

v_call: TRBV6-1
j_call: TRBJ1-2
clone_size: .
d_call: .
cdr3_aa: CASSEQGRGYTF
cdr3_nt: TGTGCCAGCAGTGAACAGGGTCGGGGCTACACCTTC

v_call: TRBV6-5
j_call: TRBJ1-2
clone_size: .
d_call: TRBD1
cdr3_aa: CASSTDRDRNGYTF
cdr3_nt: TGTGCCAGCAGCACGGACAGGGATCGTAATGGCTACACCTTC

v_call: TRBV5-1
j_call: TRBJ2-3
clone_size: .
d_call: .
cdr3_aa: CASSPGLPNTDTQYF
cdr3_nt: TGCGCCAGCAGCCCGGGACTCCCCAACACAGATACGCAGTATTTT

v_call: TRBV6-5
j_call: TRBJ1-4
clone_size: .
d_call: TRBD1
cdr3_aa: CASSQDRGREKLFF
cdr3_nt: TGTGCCAGCAGTCAGGACAGGGGGCGGGAAAAACTGTTTTTT

v_call: TRBV6-2/TRBV6-3
j_call: TRBJ2-1
clone_size: .
d_call: TRBD2
cdr3_aa: CASSYSIPVTSGDSNEQFF
cdr3_nt: TGTGCCAGCAGTTACTCGATCCCAGTGACTAGCGGAGACTCCAATGAGCAGTTCTTC

v_call: TRBV10-3
j_call: TRBJ1-4
clone_size: .
d_call: .
cdr3_aa: CAISEEITNEKLFF
cdr3_nt: TGTGCCATCAGTGAGGAGATAACTAATGAAAAACTGTTTTTT